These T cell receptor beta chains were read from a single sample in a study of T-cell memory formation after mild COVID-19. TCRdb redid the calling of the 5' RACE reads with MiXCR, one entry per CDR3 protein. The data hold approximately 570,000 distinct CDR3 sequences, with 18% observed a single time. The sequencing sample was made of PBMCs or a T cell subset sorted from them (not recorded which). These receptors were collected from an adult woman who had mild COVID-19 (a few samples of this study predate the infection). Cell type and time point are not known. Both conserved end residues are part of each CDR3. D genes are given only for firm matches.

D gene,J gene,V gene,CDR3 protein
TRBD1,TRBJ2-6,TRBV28,CASRDRRRLGANVLTF
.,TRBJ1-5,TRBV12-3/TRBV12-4,CASSPLGTRSFSNQPQHF
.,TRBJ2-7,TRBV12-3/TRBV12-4,CASSFQTTRGTEYYEQYF
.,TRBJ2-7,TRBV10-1,CASSESKVVNEQYF
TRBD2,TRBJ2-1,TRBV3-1,CASSPDWGAGGYNEQFF
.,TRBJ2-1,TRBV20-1,CSAAAGSPSSYNEQFF
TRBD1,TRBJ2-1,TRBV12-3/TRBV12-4,CASSPQDRITLYNEQFF
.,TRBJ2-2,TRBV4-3,CASSQEELAENTGELFF
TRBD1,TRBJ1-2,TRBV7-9,CASSSRQGAFYGYTF
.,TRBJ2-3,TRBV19,CASSDWGEAADTQYF
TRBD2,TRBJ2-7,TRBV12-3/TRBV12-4,CASSPSGRPTYEQYF
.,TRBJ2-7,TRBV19,CATLSTGGYEQYF
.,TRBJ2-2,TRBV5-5,CASSLFREAPGELFF
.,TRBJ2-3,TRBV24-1,CATSDFEPSTDTQYF
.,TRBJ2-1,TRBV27,CASSFIYGEQFF
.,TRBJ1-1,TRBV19,CASSIEVNTEAFF
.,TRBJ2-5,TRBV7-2,CASSLTGAPFQETQYF
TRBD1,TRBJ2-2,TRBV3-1,CASSPGTGWTGELFF
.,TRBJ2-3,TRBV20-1,CSASPAEGGHGDTQYF
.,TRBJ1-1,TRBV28,CASSLYRETEAFF
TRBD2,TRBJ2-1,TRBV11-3,CASSLSGTSVGEQFF
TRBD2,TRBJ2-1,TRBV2,CASRLGGGYNEQFF
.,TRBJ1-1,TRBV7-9,CASSETDPKGAFF
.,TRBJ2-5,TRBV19,CASSIGDASTETQYF
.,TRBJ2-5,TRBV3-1,CASSQEGDYLETQYF